These 30 T cell receptor beta chains were sequenced from one sample in a study of control samples from healthy donors and cancer patients. Libraries were prepared by immunoSEQ multiplex PCR; TCRdb keeps only in-frame clonotypes and omits some of them. The sample includes roughly 130,000 clones, 90% seen only once; the top ten take 2.5%. Source material: blood. The receptors derive from a man aged 18-30 years in good health.

CDR3 residues: CASSTGIVPFF. The CDR3 DNA sequence: TGTGCCAGCAGTACAGGGATAGTCCCGTTTTTT. This chain links TRBV12-3 or TRBV12-4 with TRBJ1-4; perhaps TRBD1 as D (6 bases). V was clipped by 5 bases and J by 16 bases, with 14 bases between them. The CDR3 extends over 11 amino acids.

J is TRBJ1-1 and V is TRBV30, with D uncertain. Germline V lookup: CDR1 GTSNPN, CDR2 SVGIG (reference sequence). This CDR3 spans 11 amino acids. Between the trimmed V and J ends, which lost 3 bases and 2 bases, there was a span of 4 bases. The chain's CDR3 is CAWRGNTEAFF. DNA for the CDR3: TGTGCCTGGAGGGGTAACACTGAAGCTTTCTTT.

This chain joins TRBV3-1 (or the pseudogene TRBV3-2) and TRBJ2-3; D unresolved. This CDR3 has 13 residues. Trimming cost V 0 bases and J 7 bases, with 8 bases left between them. The germline V gene has CDR1 LGHDT and CDR2 YNNKEL (reference sequence). The CDR3 DNA reads TGTGCCAGCAGCCAAGATCGGGTGAATACGCAGTATTTT. This translates into CASSQDRVNTQYF.

The J gene is TRBJ2-4, the V gene TRBV24-1; possible D gene TRBD1, 6 bases. Deletions cut 4 bases from V and 1 base from J, with 13 bases between. This CDR3 is 16 amino acids long. The germline CDR1 and CDR2 sequences are KGHDR and SFDVKD. CDR3 region: CATSELTGTAKNIQYF. CDR3 bases: TGTGCCACCAGTGAGCTCACAGGGACGGCCAAAAACATTCAGTACTTC.

In nucleotides, the CDR3 is TGTGCCAGCAGCCAAGGACTAGCGGTGAACACCGGGGAGCTGTTTTTT. Protein product: CASSQGLAVNTGELFF. This chain joins TRBV9 and TRBJ2-2, with 10 positions matching TRBD2. CDR1 is SGDLS, CDR2 YYNGEE, per germline. V dropped 4 bases and J dropped 1; count of bases not matched to a gene: 4. The CDR3 runs to 16 residues.

The chain combines TRBV12-3 or TRBV12-4 with TRBJ1-2; 7 nucleotides match TRBD1. This CDR3 comprises 12 residues. V was pared by 8 bases and J by 8 bases, with 8 bases of the junction left unmatched. CDR3 nucleotide sequence: TGTGCCAGCGGACAGGCACTATGGGGCTACACCTTC. Protein: CASGQALWGYTF.

The chain uses TRBV5-1 and TRBJ2-1; 7 bases agree with TRBD1. Germline-derived CDR1 and CDR2 are SGHRS and YFSETQ. J gave up 5 bases and V 1 base, and 3 bases lay outside the gene matches. This CDR3 comprises 14 residues. The CDR3 region has the DNA TGCGCCAGCAGCTTGTTGGGACAGAACAATGAGCAGTTCTTC. As protein: CASSLLGQNNEQFF. The entire variable domain, with the rest obtained from reference TRBV5-1 and TRBJ2-1, is as follows: KAGVTQTPRYLIKTRGQQVTLSCSPISGHRSVSWYQQTPGQGLQFLFEYFSETQRNKGNFPGRFSGRQFSNSRSEMNVSTLELGDSALYLCASSLLGQNNEQFFGPGTRLTVL.

This chain links TRBV19 with TRBJ2-3; 9 nucleotides match TRBD2. This CDR3 comprises 14 residues. Germline V gives CDR1 LNHDA, CDR2 SQIVND (reference sequence). V dropped 2 bases and J dropped 8; count of bases not matched to a gene: 5. CDR3 in DNA: TGTGCCAGTAGTATACTAGCGGGGCAGAGTACGCAGTATTTT. This codes for CASSILAGQSTQYF.

The chain carries TRBV15 and TRBJ2-3, with TRBD1 matching over 7 bases. This CDR3 contains 16 residues. CDR1 is LNHNV and CDR2 is YYDKDF in the germline V gene (reference sequence). J lost 4 bases, V lost 4 bases, and 11 bases had no gene match. CDR3 DNA: TGTGCCACCAGCATATCAGGGGGTTGGGGTCCAGATACGCAGTATTTT. Translating it yields CATSISGGWGPDTQYF.

The chain carries TRBV9 and TRBJ2-1, with 8 bases lining up with TRBD1. CDR3 length: 15 residues. In germline, CDR1 is SGDLS, CDR2 YYNGEE. Trimming at V came to 3 bases and at J to 8 bases, leaving 10 bases not matched to a gene. The CDR3 DNA reads TGTGCCAGCAGCGCGCTTGGTTCGACAGGGGATGAGCAGTTCTTC. The encoded protein is CASSALGSTGDEQFF.

The V gene is TRBV7-9, the J gene TRBJ2-7; tentatively, D is TRBD1 (6 bases). CDR3 length: 14 amino acids. Trimming removed 6 bases from V and 4 bases from J, with 16 bases in between. CDR1 and CDR2 (germline): SEHNR, FQNEAQ (reference sequence). The CDR3 coding sequence is TGTGCCAGCAGGGACCAGGGGCGGATGTACGAGCAGTACTTC. The encoded protein is CASRDQGRMYEQYF. The entire variable domain, with the rest obtained from reference TRBV7-9 and TRBJ2-7, is as follows: DTGVSQNPRHKITKRGQNVTFRCDPISEHNRLYWYRQTLGQGPEFLTYFQNEAQLEKSRLLSDRFSAERPKGSFSTLEIQRTEQGDSAMYLCASRDQGRMYEQYFGPGTRLTVT.

The chain is built from TRBV2 and TRBJ2-6, with D unclear. Trimming stripped 6 bases from V and 3 bases from J, with 15 bases between. The CDR3 covers 16 residues. Germline-derived CDR1 and CDR2 are SNHLY and FYNNEI. CDR3 protein: CASSQDLRFGANVLTF. For the CDR3, the DNA is TGTGCCAGCAGCCAGGACCTTAGGTTTGGGGCCAACGTCCTGACTTTC.

The V and J genes are TRBV4-1 and TRBJ1-4; D not certain. The germline V gene has CDR1 MGHRA and CDR2 YSYEKL. CDR3 length equals 15 residues. V lost 0 bases and J 0 bases, leaving 5 bases between the germline ends. CDR3 in amino acids: CASSQDSSTNEKLFF. The CDR3 DNA is TGCGCCAGCAGCCAAGACAGTTCAACTAATGAAAAACTGTTTTTT.

The chain employs TRBV27 and TRBJ2-7; TRBD1 agrees at 9 bases. Trimming cost V 7 bases and J 6 bases; bases outside gene matches: 28. The CDR3 is 20 amino acids. Germline CDR1 MNHEY, CDR2 SMNVEV (reference sequence). The CDR3 loop reads CASNSIWTGAALFGDCEQYV. CDR3 bases: TGTGCCAGCAACTCCATATGGACAGGGGCTGCCTTATTTGGGGATTGCGAGCAGTACGTC.

The V call is TRBV7-2, the J call TRBJ2-5; 9 bases map to TRBD1. Germline lookup yields CDR1 SGHTA and CDR2 FQGNSA. This CDR3 comprises 15 residues. The ends lost 5 bases at V and 5 bases at J; junction bases unmatched: 9. For the CDR3, the DNA is TGTGCCAGCAGCATACAACAGGGGGCGAGGGAGACCCAGTACTTC. Translation gives CASSIQQGARETQYF.

This chain joins TRBV7-9 and TRBJ2-5; D is possibly TRBD1 (6 bases). The V and J ends lost 2 bases and 1 base respectively, with 11 bases between them. Germline V gene data show CDR1 as SEHNR and CDR2 as FQNEAQ (reference sequence). The CDR3 loop spans 15 amino acids. For the CDR3, the DNA is TGTGCCAGCAGCTTATTAGGACAGACCCAAGAGACCCAGTACTTC. Amino acids: CASSLLGQTQETQYF.

V is TRBV30 and J is TRBJ2-6; no reliable D call. This CDR3 contains 18 residues. Trimming took off 2 bases at V and 3 bases at J, with 20 bases between the two ends. Germline V gene sequence: CDR1 GTSNPN, CDR2 SVGIG (reference sequence). The DNA for the CDR3 is TGTGCCTGGAGTTTTGTCGGGCCGCTAACGAGTGGGGCCAACGTCCTGACTTTC. It encodes CAWSFVGPLTSGANVLTF. The full variable domain, its missing parts supplied by reference TRBV30 and TRBJ2-6, is SQTIHQWPATLVQPVGSPLSLECTVEGTSNPNLYWYRQAAGRGLQLLFYSVGIGQISSEVPQNLSASRPQDRQFILSSKKLLLSDSGFYLCAWSFVGPLTSGANVLTFGAGSRLTVL.

This chain links TRBV2 with TRBJ2-6; tentatively, D is TRBD1 (6 bases). The CDR3 spans 14 residues. Germline V lookup: CDR1 SNHLY, CDR2 FYNNEI. Trimming removed 7 bases from V and 0 bases from J, with 7 bases in between. As DNA, the CDR3 is TGTGCCAGCATACAGGGCTCTGGGGCCAACGTCCTGACTTTC. Its protein product is CASIQGSGANVLTF.

The chain carries TRBV19 and TRBJ1-2; D is unresolved. This CDR3 has 10 residues. Trimming removed 10 bases from V and 8 bases from J, with 11 bases in between. Germline V gene lookup returns CDR1 LNHDA and CDR2 SQIVND (reference sequence). The DNA for the CDR3 is TGTGCCACCCGGACCGACGGCTACACCTTC. Translated, it gives CATRTDGYTF.

This CDR3 is CASSIGQGQFF. Here the CDR3 DNA reads TGCGCCAGCAGCATAGGACAGGGTCAGTTCTTC. The chain links TRBV5-1 to TRBJ2-1; 8 bases map to TRBD1. With 4 bases clipped from V and 13 bases from J, the junction kept 4 bases outside the gene matches. The V gene's germline CDR1 is SGHRS and CDR2 YFSETQ. This CDR3 is 11 amino acids long.

The chain combines TRBV24-1 with TRBJ2-5, with TRBD1 matching over 9 bases. Germline V gene lookup returns CDR1 KGHDR and CDR2 SFDVKD. The CDR3 runs 14 residues. V lost 3 bases to trimming and J lost 4 bases; unmatched junction nucleotides: 2. The CDR3 region has the DNA TGTGCCACCAGTGATGACAGGGGGAGAGAGACCCAGTACTTC. Translation: CATSDDRGRETQYF.

V usage is TRBV7-8 and J usage is TRBJ1-6; D not resolved. Germline lookup yields CDR1 SGHVS and CDR2 FQNEAQ. V shed 5 bases and J shed 9 bases, with 14 bases lying between them. CDR3 size: 14 residues. Here the CDR3 reads CASSAVLGGSPLHF. The DNA for the CDR3 is TGTGCCAGCAGCGCCGTCCTAGGAGGTTCACCCCTCCACTTT.

The chain is built from TRBV3-1 (or the pseudogene TRBV3-2) and TRBJ1-6; 8 bases fit TRBD1. The CDR3 is 17 amino acids. Trimming took 6 bases from V and 7 from J; bases not matched to a gene: 14. Per germline, CDR1 LGHDT and CDR2 YNNKEL (reference sequence). The CDR3 loop reads CASRTTGAAAQNSPLHF. The DNA for the CDR3 is TGTGCCAGCAGGACGACAGGGGCTGCCGCACAAAATTCACCCCTCCACTTT.

The chain is built from TRBV18 and TRBJ2-5, with unresolved D. V was pared by 0 bases and J by 3 bases, with 11 bases between. Germline CDR1 is KGHSH and CDR2 is LQKENI. The length of the CDR3 is 15 residues. Here the CDR3 DNA reads TGTGCCAGCTCACCACCGTCGCTATTCAAAGAGACCCAGTACTTC. Its translation: CASSPPSLFKETQYF.

This sequence joins TRBV7-9 and TRBJ1-2, with D possibly matching TRBD1 (6 bases). The CDR3 extends over 15 amino acids. The V gene's germline CDR1 is SEHNR and CDR2 FQNEAQ (reference sequence). V was shortened by 2 bases and J by 2 bases, with 12 bases between the two germline ends. The CDR3 bases are TGTGCCAGCAGCTTATGGGGGGCACTCAACTATGGCTACACCTTC. Translated: CASSLWGALNYGYTF.

The V gene is TRBV19, the J gene TRBJ1-2, with TRBD1 as a possible D gene (5 bases). Germline lookup yields CDR1 LNHDA and CDR2 SQIVND (reference sequence). V was clipped by 7 bases and J by 6 bases, with 12 bases between them. This CDR3 has 12 residues. CDR3 DNA: TGTGCCAGTACCCCCAGGGACCATGGCTACACCTTC. It specifies CASTPRDHGYTF.

The chain links TRBV3-1 (or the pseudogene TRBV3-2) to TRBJ2-5; 12 bases agree with TRBD2. With 5 bases clipped from V and 4 bases from J, the junction kept 17 bases outside the gene matches. This CDR3 region has 19 residues. The germline CDR1 and CDR2 sequences are LGHDT and YNNKEL (reference sequence). This CDR3 is CASSTSPTSGRFMGETQYF. Here the CDR3 DNA reads TGTGCCAGCAGCACCTCACCGACTAGCGGGAGATTTATGGGAGAGACCCAGTACTTC.

The chain carries TRBV29-1 and TRBJ2-3; tentative D call: TRBD1 (6 bases). Trimming left V 6 bases short and J 4 bases short, with 17 bases between. This CDR3 is 14 amino acids long. Germline V lookup: CDR1 SQVTM, CDR2 ANQGSEA. The CDR3 loop reads CSVLWDTDPDTQYF. Here the CDR3 DNA reads TGCAGCGTACTATGGGACACGGACCCAGATACGCAGTATTTT.

This chain uses TRBV11-3 with TRBJ2-3; D is ambiguous. The CDR3 covers 13 residues. The germline CDR1 and CDR2 sequences are SGHNT and YENEEA. Trimming took 0 bases from V and 9 from J, leaving 10 bases between them. CDR3 region: CASSLDLFGTQYF. CDR3 nucleotide sequence: TGTGCCAGCAGCTTAGATCTCTTTGGAACGCAGTATTTT.

This clone has more than one count but fewer than ten. The chain joins TRBV3-1 (or the pseudogene TRBV3-2) to TRBJ2-2; D not resolved. The germline V gene has CDR1 LGHDT and CDR2 YNNKEL (reference sequence). The CDR3 spans 15 residues. The V end was cut by 3 bases, the J end by 4 bases, with 12 bases between. The CDR3 coding sequence is TGTGCCAGCAGCCAGCCTCGACTGCGCACCGGGGAGCTGTTTTTT. Its translation: CASSQPRLRTGELFF.